A selection of T cell receptor beta chains follows, all from one sample in a study of CD8+ T cells in alopecia areata. Data came from immunoSEQ multiplex PCR; TCRdb stores just in-frame clones and leaves some out. The data show around 100,000 clones, approximately 60% seen once. What was sequenced was CD4+ T cells sorted from blood. All receptors derive from a human donor in good health. Each CDR3 is given with its conserved first and last residue. The D gene is left open where the match is weak. The size entry is marked missing in some rows and otherwise reads once, few, many or a size class.

V	D	J	size	DNA	CDR3
TRBV9	-	TRBJ2-5	-	TGTGCCAGCAGCGTAGGATCGTGGAGGGAGACCCAGTACTTC	CASSVGSWRETQYF
TRBV5-1	TRBD1	TRBJ2-4	few	TGCGCCAGCAGCGTGGGGACAGGGGACCACAAAAACATTCAGTACTTC	CASSVGTGDHKNIQYF
TRBV19	-	TRBJ2-7	-	TGTGCCACCCAGGACGTATTGTACGAGCAGTACTTC	CATQDVLYEQYF
TRBV7-2	TRBD2	TRBJ2-5	few	TGTGCCAGCAGCCCGATGCAGCGGGGACTTCTCCAAGAGACCCAGTACTTC	CASSPMQRGLLQETQYF
TRBV5-1	-	TRBJ2-3	once	TGCGCCAGCAGCTGGGACTCGGGAACAGATACGCAGTATTTT	CASSWDSGTDTQYF
TRBV2	-	TRBJ2-5	-	TGTGCCAGCAGTGAAGGGACTTCTTTACAAGAGACCCAGTACTTC	CASSEGTSLQETQYF
TRBV15	-	TRBJ1-1	-	TGTGCCACCAGCAGAGATGTGGGGTACACTGAAGCTTTCTTT	CATSRDVGYTEAFF
TRBV29-1	-	TRBJ1-2	-	TGCAGCGTTGATGCACGCGAGGGGGGGGCTTTATACTATGGCTACACCTTC	CSVDAREGGALYYGYTF
TRBV27	TRBD2	TRBJ2-1	-	TGTGCCAGCAGTTTGGGACTCCGGGGCGGGGGGTACAATGAGCAGTTCTTC	CASSLGLRGGGYNEQFF
TRBV13	TRBD2	TRBJ2-1	-	TGTGCCAGCAGCACCTCCCGGGGGGGGAGGCAGTTCTTC	CASSTSRGGRQFF
TRBV6-1	TRBD1	TRBJ2-4	-	TGTGCCAGCAGTGAACGCCTTGGGTGGGGGACAGGGTTAAACATTCAGTACTTC	CASSERLGWGTGLNIQYF
TRBV2	-	TRBJ2-2	-	TGTGCCAGCAGTGTATCCGGGTTGAGGAGAACCGGGGAGCTGTTTTTT	CASSVSGLRRTGELFF
TRBV5-6	-	TRBJ1-2	-	TGTGCCAGCAGCTTGGGTCCATGGCCGCGAAGGGACGGCTACACCTTC	CASSLGPWPRRDGYTF
TRBV7-2	-	TRBJ2-5	-	TGTGCCAGCAGCCCCAAGGGGCCGGAGACCCAGTACTTC	CASSPKGPETQYF
TRBV4-1	TRBD2	TRBJ2-2	-	TGCGCCAGCAGCGGTATACTAGCGGGGGTTAACACCGGGGAGCTGTTTTTT	CASSGILAGVNTGELFF
TRBV7-2	TRBD2	TRBJ2-3	-	TGTGCCAGCAGCCGGATTGGGCGGGGGAGCACAGATACGCAGTATTTT	CASSRIGRGSTDTQYF
TRBV29-1	-	TRBJ2-7	-	TGCAGCGCGACTGGGGCGGACTCCTACGAGCAGTACTTC	CSATGADSYEQYF
TRBV5-1	TRBD1	TRBJ1-2	-	TGCGCCAGCAGCTCGGACAGGGGTAACTATGGCTACACCTTC	CASSSDRGNYGYTF
TRBV2	TRBD2	TRBJ2-3	-	TGTGCCAGCAGGGCACTAGCGGGGGCCACAGATACGCAGTATTTT	CASRALAGATDTQYF
TRBV29-1	-	TRBJ1-1	-	TGCAGCGTTCAGACAGCACTTAACACTGAAGCTTTCTTT	CSVQTALNTEAFF
TRBV30	TRBD1	TRBJ2-2	-	TGTGCCTGGGGGACAGGGAACGCCGGGGAGCTGTTTTTT	CAWGTGNAGELFF
TRBV7-9	TRBD1	TRBJ1-1	-	TGTGCCACCAACAGGGGGACTGAAGCTTTCTTT	CATNRGTEAFF
TRBV30	-	TRBJ2-1	-	TGTGCCTGGATGCGCAGGGGAAGCAATGAGCAGTTCTTC	CAWMRRGSNEQFF
TRBV9	-	TRBJ2-3	-	TGTGCCAGCAGCGTAGGAGGGCATACCGGGGGCACAGATACGCAGTATTTT	CASSVGGHTGGTDTQYF
TRBV7-2	-	TRBJ2-7	-	TGTGCCAGCAGCTTAGTACAGGGCTCCTACGAGCAGTACTTC	CASSLVQGSYEQYF
TRBV2	-	TRBJ1-1	medium-sized	TGTGCCAGCAGTGTGTCAGGTGGGGACACTGAAGCTTTCTTT	CASSVSGGDTEAFF
TRBV30	-	TRBJ1-6	-	TGTGCCTGGAAGATAAGGGGAGGAAATAATTCACCCCTCCACTTT	CAWKIRGGNNSPLHF
TRBV13	-	TRBJ2-7	few	TGTGCCAGCAGCCGGTCCCCCCACGAGCAGTACTTC	CASSRSPHEQYF
TRBV5-6	-	TRBJ1-5	-	TGTGCCAGCAGCTTGGGGGTTAGCAATCAGCCCCAGCATTTT	CASSLGVSNQPQHF